The present TCR beta chain was sequenced within a study of T cells in Graves' hyperthyroidism and ophthalmopathy. Whole-study results and caveats: Model predictions of ophthalmopathy came a median 6.5 months before onset.

Newly diagnosed hyperthyroidism patients aged 18 to 65 years had disease lasting under 2 months. Diagnosing involved the use of clinical symptoms, serum thyroxine and TRAb, thyroid ultrasound and orbital computed tomography. As regards this clonotype: The antigen remains unidentified.

Germline CDR1 is MNHNS and CDR2 is SASEGT. CDR3 length: 13 residues. With 6 bases removed from V and 3 bases from J, the gap between germline ends came to 8 bases. Researchers amplified the TCR beta CDR3 regions from RNA transcripts. Primed by the HTBI set, a first-round RT-PCR was run on the TCR CDR3. One entry per CDR3 protein, called by TCRdb with MiXCR from the multiplex PCR reads. The sample holds 500,000 to 550,000 distinct CDR3 sequences, less than 25% seen once. V gene TRBV6-1 combines with J gene TRBJ2-2, with D perhaps TRBD2 (5 bases). Source material: blood. The TCR comes from a man aged 18 to 30 with Graves' hyperthyroidism. This CDR3 is CASRLGDTGELFF. The DNA for the CDR3 is TGTGCCAGCAGACTAGGTGACACCGGGGAGCTGTTTTTT.